A single sample is the source of the 27 T cell receptor beta chains below, sequenced in a study of beta chain features in type 1 diabetes. Every isolated RNA sample was fully reverse transcribed, so sequencing captured expressed TCRB transcripts. Assay: immunoSEQ multiplex PCR; the TCRdb copy retains only in-frame clones and omits some. The table has under 300,000 clones, about 26% seen once; the top ten hold 3% to 4%. The sequencing input was central memory CD4+ T cells from blood. These receptors were taken from a man younger than 40 in good health.

This clone was seen a handful of times. This sequence joins TRBV7-8 and TRBJ2-5; D is unresolved. Germline V gene data show CDR1 as SGHVS and CDR2 as FQNEAQ. Trimming removed 1 base at V and 4 bases at J, with 19 bases between. This CDR3 has 17 amino acids. CDR3 in DNA: TGTGCCAGCAGCTTAGGAGTACAAGGATTGGGTAGAGAGACCCAGTACTTC. Translation: CASSLGVQGLGRETQYF.

The chain carries TRBV7-2 and TRBJ2-7; D gene uncertain. Germline CDR1 and CDR2: SGHTA and FQGNSA. The CDR3 has 18 residues. Trimming cost V 1 base and J 0 bases, with 19 bases left between them. CDR3 region: CASSLGAYRTESSYEQYF. Written as DNA, the CDR3 is TGTGCCAGCAGCTTAGGGGCTTACCGGACGGAGAGCTCCTACGAGCAGTACTTC. Supplemented by reference TRBV7-2 and TRBJ2-7, the full variable domain reads GAGVSQSPSNKVTEKGKDVELRCDPISGHTALYWYRQSLGQGLEFLIYFQGNSAPDKSGLPSDRFSAERTGGSVSTLTIQRTQQEDSAVYLCASSLGAYRTESSYEQYFGPGTRLTVT.

This clone came up many times. CDR3 sequence reads: CASSPDRAPYEQYF. CDR3 coding DNA: TGTGCCAGCTCACCAGACAGGGCCCCCTACGAGCAGTACTTC. The rearrangement joins TRBV18 to TRBJ2-7; TRBD1 matches 7 bases. The germline V gene encodes CDR1 KGHSH and CDR2 LQKENI. The CDR3 is made up of 14 amino acids. With 2 bases clipped from V and 2 bases from J, the junction kept 3 bases outside the gene matches.

The chain recombines TRBV27 with TRBJ1-1; D remains ambiguous. The CDR3 totals 13 residues. The V gene's germline CDR1 is MNHEY and CDR2 SMNVEV (reference sequence). V lost 2 bases to trimming and J lost 1 base, with 5 bases between them. CDR3 nucleotide sequence: TGTGCCAGCAGTTTAGGCGGGAACACTGAAGCTTTCTTT. This codes for CASSLGGNTEAFF.

In its sample, this clone was seen a few times. The gene calls are TRBV10-3 and TRBJ1-2, with TRBD1 as a possible D gene (5 bases). The V gene lost 3 bases and the J gene lost 1 base, with 9 bases spanning the gap. Germline V CDR1 and CDR2: ENHRY, SYGVKD. CDR3 length equals 14 residues. As DNA, the CDR3 is TGTGCCATCAGTGATGGGACGGTTAACTATGGCTACACCTTC. Translated: CAISDGTVNYGYTF.

This clone was seen a handful of times. J is TRBJ1-5 and V is TRBV7-6; D may be TRBD1 (6 bases). The CDR3 length is 15 residues. Between the trimmed V and J ends, which lost 1 base and 2 bases, there was a span of 9 bases. The V gene's germline CDR1 is SGHVS and CDR2 FNYEAQ. CDR3 nucleotides: TGTGCCAGCAGCTTAGTACAGGGCGGCAATCAGCCCCAGCATTTT. This gives the protein CASSLVQGGNQPQHF.

This clone occurred a few times. V gene TRBV7-9 combines with J gene TRBJ2-7, with TRBD2 as a possible D gene (7 bases). Germline loops: CDR1 SEHNR, CDR2 FQNEAQ (reference sequence). This CDR3 comprises 15 residues. Trimming stripped 5 bases from V and 2 bases from J, with 16 bases between. The DNA of the CDR3 is TGTGCCAGCAGCCCCGGGAGCGGGGACACCTACGAGCAGTACTTC. Its protein product is CASSPGSGDTYEQYF.

This clone turned up a few times. V is TRBV6-5 and J is TRBJ1-1; D may be TRBD1 (6 bases). Trimming took 5 bases from V and 7 from J, leaving 20 bases between them. Germline CDR1 reads MNHEY; CDR2 reads SVGAGI. This CDR3 is built from 15 residues. The DNA of the CDR3 is TGTGCCAGCAGTCGTGGCCCCCGGGGGCAGGGTGAAGCTTTCTTT. Translation: CASSRGPRGQGEAFF.

The chain employs TRBV11-2 and TRBJ1-1; D unresolved. V was clipped by 8 bases and J by 2 bases, with 9 bases between them. The germline CDR1 and CDR2 sequences are SGHAT and FQNNGV. CDR3 size: 12 residues. CDR3 in DNA: TGTGCCAGCGGATGGCTTAACACTGAAGCTTTCTTT. This codes for CASGWLNTEAFF. The whole variable domain, filled in from reference TRBV11-2 and TRBJ1-1, reads EAGVAQSPRYKIIEKRQSVAFWCNPISGHATLYWYQQILGQGPKLLIQFQNNGVVDDSQLPKDRFSAERLKGVDSTLKIQPAKLEDSAVYLCASGWLNTEAFFGQGTRLTVV.

DNA for the CDR3: TGTGCCAGCACCTCCCCCGGGACAGGCAACGTCCTGACTTTC. It yields the protein CASTSPGTGNVLTF. This chain uses TRBV7-9 with TRBJ2-6, with TRBD1 matching 8 bases. The germline V gene encodes CDR1 SEHNR and CDR2 FQNEAQ (reference sequence). This CDR3 is 14 amino acids long. The V and J ends lost 7 bases and 9 bases, in that order; junction bases with no gene match: 8. The full variable domain, with the rest looked up from reference TRBV7-9 and TRBJ2-6, is DTGVSQNPRHKITKRGQNVTFRCDPISEHNRLYWYRQTLGQGPEFLTYFQNEAQLEKSRLLSDRFSAERPKGSFSTLEIQRTEQGDSAMYLCASTSPGTGNVLTFGAGSRLTVL.

This clone has more than one count but fewer than ten. The CDR3 DNA is TGCGCCAGCAGCTTAGGGAGTAATTCACCCCTCCACTTT. It is translated as CASSLGSNSPLHF. The gene calls are TRBV23-1 and TRBJ1-6; no clear D. TRBV23-1 is reported as an ORF; its role is uncertain. Trimming shortened V by 6 bases and J by 6 bases, and 9 bases separated the two germline ends. CDR3 length: 13 amino acids.

The chain combines TRBV27 with TRBJ2-7; no clear D. This CDR3 comprises 13 residues. Germline CDR1 reads MNHEY; CDR2 reads SMNVEV (reference sequence). V was cut by 2 bases and J by 4 bases, with 9 bases left in between. The CDR3 DNA sequence: TGTGCCAGCAGTTTACCCCCCACTTACGAGCAGTACTTC. Its protein is CASSLPPTYEQYF.

Only a few counts were recorded for this clone. V is TRBV29-1 and J is TRBJ1-3; D call uncertain. V dropped 4 bases and J dropped 0 bases, with 10 bases sitting between them. The CDR3 has 14 residues. CDR1 SQVTM and CDR2 ANQGSEA come from the germline V gene. For the CDR3, the DNA is TGCAGCGTTGTCCCTAGGGACTCTGGAAACACCATATATTTT. It translates to CSVVPRDSGNTIYF.

DNA of the CDR3: TGTGCCAGCAGCACAGGGGGTTGGGAGACCCAGTACTTC. It codes for CASSTGGWETQYF. The chain is built from TRBV6-5 and TRBJ2-5; the match to TRBD1 covers 8 bases. This CDR3 is built from 13 residues. The junction had 5 bases not matched to a gene; V was cut back by 6 bases and J by 5 bases. The germline V gene has CDR1 MNHEY and CDR2 SVGAGI.

This clone was seen only a few times. The chain recombines TRBV14 with TRBJ2-1; the match to TRBD2 covers 8 bases. Per germline, CDR1 SGHDN and CDR2 FVKESK. The V and J ends lost 4 bases and 4 bases, in that order; junction bases with no gene match: 9. CDR3 length: 16 residues. The CDR3 reads CASSPSPSGYYNEQFF. In nucleotides, the CDR3 is TGTGCCAGCAGCCCAAGCCCTAGCGGGTATTACAATGAGCAGTTCTTC.

This clone was observed a few times. V usage is TRBV7-2 and J usage is TRBJ2-6; D possibly corresponds to TRBD2 (6 bases). Trimming cost V 5 bases and J 4 bases, with 15 bases left between them. The germline gives CDR1 SGHTA, CDR2 FQGNSA. The CDR3 consists of 16 residues. The CDR3 sequence is CASSPPLASGANVLTF. For the CDR3, the DNA is TGTGCCAGCAGCCCTCCTCTAGCGTCAGGGGCCAACGTCCTGACTTTC.

This chain uses TRBV5-4 with TRBJ2-1, with TRBD1 matching 9 bases. The CDR3 is made up of 15 amino acids. The trim removed 3 bases at V and 5 bases at J, leaving 6 bases unmatched. CDR1 and CDR2 (germline): SGHNT, YYREEE (reference sequence). CDR3 residues: CASSWGQGPNNEQFF. In nucleotides, the CDR3 is TGTGCCAGCAGCTGGGGACAGGGCCCTAACAATGAGCAGTTCTTC.

The J gene is TRBJ2-7, the V gene TRBV30; D is undetermined. Trimming pared 4 bases from V and 3 bases from J, leaving 10 bases between. This CDR3 comprises 12 residues. The germline CDR1 and CDR2 sequences are GTSNPN and SVGIG (reference sequence). The CDR3 DNA is TGTGCCTGGACCAGAGACGGCTACGAGCAGTACTTC. Translated: CAWTRDGYEQYF.

A few counts support this clone. V usage is TRBV29-1 and J usage is TRBJ2-7, with 8 bases aligning to TRBD1. This CDR3 spans 15 amino acids. After removal of 0 bases from V and 2 bases from J, the junction contained 6 bases not matched to a gene. Germline V gives CDR1 SQVTM, CDR2 ANQGSEA. The CDR3 DNA reads TGCAGCGTTGAAGACGGACAGGGTGGACCCTACGAGCAGTACTTC. Amino acids: CSVEDGQGGPYEQYF.

This clone has just a few counts. This specimen includes other DNA sequences encoding the same CDR3. The CDR3 DNA follows: TGTGCCAGCAGTCCGGGATTAAACACTGAAGCTTTCTTT. This translates into CASSPGLNTEAFF. The chain couples TRBV14 to TRBJ1-1; D unresolved. The germline V gene encodes CDR1 SGHDN and CDR2 FVKESK. The ends were cut back, 6 bases at V and 2 bases at J, with 10 bases in the middle. The CDR3 extends over 13 amino acids.

The rearrangement uses TRBV7-6 and TRBJ2-1; TRBD1 agrees at 11 bases. Germline CDR1 is SGHVS and CDR2 is FNYEAQ. After removal of 2 bases from V and 6 bases from J, the junction contained 3 bases not matched to a gene. CDR3 length: 15 residues. CDR3 sequence reads: CASSLWDRGTNEQFF. As DNA, the CDR3 is TGTGCCAGCAGCTTATGGGACAGGGGGACCAATGAGCAGTTCTTC.

The rearrangement links TRBV13 to TRBJ2-2; D remains unclear. V was cut by 0 bases and J by 5 bases, with 16 bases left in between. This CDR3 comprises 17 residues. Germline V gives CDR1 PRHDT, CDR2 FYEKMQ (reference sequence). This CDR3 is CASSLGGLISPTGELFF. The DNA for the CDR3 is TGTGCCAGCAGCTTAGGAGGGCTTATCAGTCCTACCGGGGAGCTGTTTTTT.

The chain is built from TRBV2 and TRBJ2-1, with 11 positions matching TRBD2. The CDR3 is 19 amino acids. Germline loops: CDR1 SNHLY, CDR2 FYNNEI. V was clipped by 4 bases and J by 4 bases; unmatched bases: 15. This CDR3 reads CASSALAGGPGNLYNEQFF. DNA for the CDR3: TGTGCCAGCAGTGCCCTAGCGGGAGGCCCCGGTAATCTTTACAATGAGCAGTTCTTC.

The genes are TRBV13 and TRBJ2-1; 10 bases map to TRBD2. CDR1 PRHDT and CDR2 FYEKMQ come from the germline V gene (reference sequence). Trimming removed 5 bases from V and 10 bases from J; junction bases left unmatched: 17. This CDR3 spans 17 amino acids. The CDR3 DNA follows: TGTGCCAGCAGCCCGAGTCGGGGGACTAGCGCCCCATCCGAGCAGTTCTTC. Amino acid sequence: CASSPSRGTSAPSEQFF.

The table lists this clone with a few counts. The V gene is TRBV29-1, the J gene TRBJ2-5; 9 nucleotides align to TRBD1. CDR1 and CDR2 (germline): SQVTM, ANQGSEA. The CDR3 has 12 residues. Trimming at V came to 8 bases and at J to 4 bases, leaving 5 bases not matched to a gene. CDR3 nucleotide sequence: TGCAGCACGGGACAGGGTAGAGAGACCCAGTACTTC. Translating it yields CSTGQGRETQYF.

This sequence joins TRBV4-1 and TRBJ2-5; D uncertain. V dropped 0 bases and J dropped 5 bases, with 19 bases sitting between them. Germline V CDR1 and CDR2: MGHRA, YSYEKL. The length of the CDR3 is 17 residues. The CDR3 sequence: CASSQDLKTQPWETQYF. CDR3 nucleotides: TGCGCCAGCAGCCAAGATCTAAAGACGCAGCCGTGGGAGACCCAGTACTTC.

In this sample, this clone turned up a few times. Other DNA sequences within the sample encode an identical CDR3. The chain joins TRBV9 to TRBJ2-2; 9 positions match TRBD2. The length of the CDR3 is 16 residues. Per the germline V gene, CDR1 is SGDLS and CDR2 is YYNGEE. The trim removed 0 bases at V and 2 bases at J, leaving 2 bases unmatched. CDR3 region: CASSVGAGGNTGELFF. The CDR3 DNA follows: TGTGCCAGCAGCGTAGGAGCGGGAGGCAACACCGGGGAGCTGTTTTTT.